The present entry profiles one T cell receptor beta chain with its context. Its antigen is not known. The PCR made use of 60 Vbeta and 13 Jbeta primers. Sequenced by immunoSEQ multiplex PCR; TCRdb stores in-frame clones only, minus some. The sample has about 180,000 clones; around 80% are singletons. The CDR3 spans 19 residues. Germline V gene data show CDR1 as LNHNV and CDR2 as YYDKDF (reference sequence). Deletions cut 1 base from V and 0 bases from J, with 16 bases between. This record belongs to a study of cytomegalovirus exposure and HLA in healthy donors. General observations from the study: In the analysis, some V segments, TRBV6-2 and TRBV6-3 included, were excluded as indistinguishable. Solely CMV serostatus was available to characterize immune exposure.

This TCR was recovered from a man aged 40-55 years in good health and CMV-seronegative. Sample: PBMCs. The V gene is TRBV15, the J gene TRBJ2-6; weak D call: TRBD2 (6 bases). The CDR3, as DNA: TGTGCCACCAGCAGAGCCCGCGGGACGGTATACTCTGGGGCCAACGTCCTGACTTTC. The encoded protein is CATSRARGTVYSGANVLTF.